This passage covers 20 T cell receptor beta chains from one sample sequenced in a study of spatial heterogeneity in lung cancer. TCRdb used MiXCR to reprocess the 5' RACE reads, holding one entry per CDR3 protein. The sample includes 1,500 to 2,000 distinct CDR3 sequences, 7.8% of them seen just once. Time point specified: sample taken at primary tumor resection. Unsorted whole RNA from tumor, nontumor lung or frozen PBMC underwent sequencing. The material sequenced was normal lung tissue next to the tumor, taken at surgery. All receptors come from a male donor with early-stage non-small cell lung cancer.

This clonotype has at least ten counts. Because this beta chain is a stray read in a library intended to capture alpha chains, its abundance should not be given much weight. The chain links TRBV20-1 to TRBJ2-2; TRBD1 or TRBD2 may be the D gene (6 bases each). Germline CDR1 DFQATT, CDR2 SNEGSKA (reference sequence). The CDR3 length is 16 residues. Trimming took off 0 bases at V and 3 bases at J, with 14 bases between the two ends. CDR3 residues: CSARDPHREDTGELFF. DNA of the CDR3: TGCAGTGCTAGAGATCCCCACAGGGAGGACACCGGGGAGCTGTTTTTT.

This clonotype is medium-sized. The library was built for alpha chains, so this beta chain is an off-target read and its size means little. The J gene is TRBJ1-1, the V gene TRBV7-9; 10 bases match TRBD1. J gave up 6 bases and V 4 bases, and 8 bases lay outside the gene matches. The CDR3 sequence is 15 residues long. Germline loops: CDR1 SEHNR, CDR2 FQNEAQ (reference sequence). The CDR3 DNA follows: TGTGCCAGCAGCTCAGGGGGACAGGGGAAGGCTGAAGCTTTCTTT. Protein sequence: CASSSGGQGKAEAFF.

This clonotype was seen ten or more times. The library was designed around alpha chains, so this beta chain is a stray read whose abundance carries little weight. This chain uses TRBV3-1 with TRBJ1-2, with TRBD1 as a possible D gene (5 bases). The CDR3 is 15 amino acids. V lost 2 bases and J lost 6, with 16 bases in between. Per the germline V gene, CDR1 is LGHDT and CDR2 is YNNKEL (reference sequence). CDR3 nucleotides: TGTGCCAGCAGCCAACTGAATCGGGGGAGACATGGCTACACCTTC. Encoded protein: CASSQLNRGRHGYTF. Full variable domain (rest looked up from reference TRBV3-1 and TRBJ1-2): DTAVSQTPKYLVTQMGNDKSIKCEQNLGHDTMYWYKQDSKKFLKIMFSYNNKELIINETVPNRFSPKSPDKAHLNLHINSLELGDSAVYFCASSQLNRGRHGYTFGSGTRLTVV.

This clonotype was counted between two and nine times. With the library built for alpha chains, this beta chain is off target and its frequency is not meaningful. The chain recombines TRBV6-6 with TRBJ1-1; no clear D gene. With 6 bases removed from V and 3 bases from J, the gap between germline ends came to 11 bases. The length of the CDR3 is 13 residues. CDR1 and CDR2 (germline): MNHNY, SVGAGI (reference sequence). CDR3 DNA: TGTGCCAGCAGGTTAAACAGCGACACTGAAGCTTTCTTT. Its translation: CASRLNSDTEAFF.

In the case of this clonotype: This beta chain lies outside the target of a library built for alpha chains; its clone size means little. The V and J genes are TRBV6-6 and TRBJ2-2; D is unclear. CDR3 length equals 15 residues. V was trimmed by 4 bases and J by 8 bases, leaving 17 bases between them. The germline gives CDR1 MNHNY, CDR2 SVGAGI (reference sequence). The DNA of the CDR3 is TGTGCCAGCAGTTCCCTAGACCTAGGATGGGGGGAGCTGTTTTTT. Its translation is CASSSLDLGWGELFF.

This clonotype was found a few times. This beta chain turned up in a library designed for alpha chains; as an off-target read, its abundance says little. The chain links TRBV7-9 to TRBJ2-7, with 10 bases identical to TRBD1. The CDR3 is 15 residues long. CDR1 SEHNR and CDR2 FQNEAQ come from the germline V gene (reference sequence). After removal of 2 bases from V and 4 bases from J, the junction contained 5 bases not matched to a gene. The CDR3 nucleotides are TGTGCCAGCAGCTTACCGGGACAGGGGTGGTACGAGCAGTACTTC. The encoded protein is CASSLPGQGWYEQYF.

This clonotype has ten or more counts. A library made for alpha chains picked up this beta chain off target, so its size means little. This chain links TRBV27 with TRBJ2-3; no clear D. V was trimmed by 8 bases and J by 4 bases, leaving 16 bases between them. The CDR3 runs to 14 residues. CDR1 is MNHEY, CDR2 SMNVEV, per germline (reference sequence). The CDR3 region is CASGHRPEADTQYF. Written as DNA, the CDR3 is TGTGCCAGCGGCCATAGACCTGAGGCAGATACGCAGTATTTT.

As for this clonotype: The library was designed around alpha chains, so this beta chain is a stray read whose abundance carries little weight. The CDR3 loop reads CSVVSQNEKLFF. Written as DNA, the CDR3 is TGCAGCGTTGTGAGTCAGAATGAAAAACTGTTTTTT. The V call is TRBV29-1, the J call TRBJ1-4; D not resolved. The CDR3 totals 12 residues. CDR1 and CDR2 from the germline V gene are SQVTM and ANQGSEA. With 4 bases removed from V and 5 bases from J, the gap between germline ends came to 8 bases.

Many counts were recorded for this clonotype. The library was prepared for alpha chains; this beta chain is a stray read, so its frequency means little. V usage is TRBV7-8 and J usage is TRBJ1-5, with D possibly matching TRBD1 (5 bases). The ends were cut back, 5 bases at V and 6 bases at J, with 14 bases in the middle. The CDR3 spans 14 residues. CDR1 SGHVS and CDR2 FQNEAQ come from the germline V gene. The chain's CDR3 is CASSPQGVGQPQHF. CDR3 in DNA: TGTGCCAGCAGCCCCCAGGGCGTCGGTCAGCCCCAGCATTTT.

By share, this clonotype ranks as large (0.1 to 1%). The library was designed around alpha chains, so this beta chain is a stray read whose abundance carries little weight. The chain is built from TRBV7-2 and TRBJ2-7; D possibly corresponds to TRBD1 (7 bases). The CDR3 is 13 amino acids. The V end lost 8 bases, the J end lost 7 bases, and 18 bases lay between the germline ends. The germline gives CDR1 SGHTA, CDR2 FQGNSA. CDR3 residues: CASRSGAGGEQYF. The CDR3 region has the DNA TGTGCCAGCCGTTCCGGGGCAGGGGGGGAGCAGTACTTC.

In its sample, this clonotype is medium-sized. With the library built for alpha chains, this beta chain is off target and its frequency is not meaningful. The chain has TRBV5-1 and TRBJ1-6, with no clear D. This CDR3 comprises 15 residues. The V gene's germline CDR1 is SGHRS and CDR2 YFSETQ. V dropped 0 bases and J dropped 8 bases, with 12 bases sitting between them. This CDR3 reads CASSLEAIPDSPLHF. CDR3 DNA sequence: TGCGCCAGCAGCTTGGAGGCAATACCAGATTCACCCCTCCACTTT.

By proportion, this clonotype is large. This beta chain is a stray sequence in a library constructed for alpha chains; its clone size is not meaningful. This chain connects TRBV12-3 or TRBV12-4 to TRBJ1-1, with D maybe TRBD1 (5 bases). The CDR3 sequence is 14 residues long. V dropped 2 bases and J dropped 1 base, with 8 bases sitting between them. The CDR3 nucleotides read TGTGCCAGCAGTTTAACTGGGGCGAACACTGAAGCTTTCTTT. Its translation is CASSLTGANTEAFF.

This clonotype was picked up a small number of times. This beta chain appears as a stray read in a library generated for alpha chains; its size is not informative. The rearrangement uses TRBV29-1 and TRBJ2-1, with 10 bases matching TRBD2. The CDR3 runs to 15 residues. J was trimmed by 6 bases and V by 6 bases; bases with no gene match: 11. The germline V gene encodes CDR1 SQVTM and CDR2 ANQGSEA. CDR3 region: CSVARGSGGANEQFF. CDR3 nucleotide sequence: TGCAGCGTCGCCCGGGGGAGCGGGGGGGCCAATGAGCAGTTCTTC.

This clonotype was counted at least ten times. Since it is a stray read in a library aimed at alpha chains, this beta chain has a size that is not meaningful. CDR3: CASSPRGGLSNTGELFF. The CDR3 DNA reads as TGTGCCAGCAGCCCTCGAGGGGGACTCTCGAACACCGGGGAGCTGTTTTTT. The chain links TRBV7-9 to TRBJ2-2; D is possibly TRBD1 or TRBD2 (6 bases each). The germline gives CDR1 SEHNR, CDR2 FQNEAQ (reference sequence). The CDR3 has 17 amino acids. Trimming took off 5 bases at V and 0 bases at J, with 16 bases between the two ends.

In its sample, this clonotype is medium-sized. As an off-target read in a library built for alpha chains, this beta chain has a frequency of little significance. The V gene is TRBV20-1, the J gene TRBJ2-1; TRBD2 matches 8 bases. There are 15 residues in the CDR3. Germline V gene lookup returns CDR1 DFQATT and CDR2 SNEGSKA (reference sequence). V lost 3 bases to trimming and J lost 0 bases; unmatched junction nucleotides: 4. CDR3 DNA: TGCAGTGCTAGGGCGGGGGGATACTCCTACAATGAGCAGTTCTTC. Translated, it gives CSARAGGYSYNEQFF.

By proportion, this clonotype is medium-sized. This beta chain represents an off-target read in a library built for alpha chains; its size is of limited meaning. V and J are TRBV7-2 and TRBJ1-1, with a possible D match to TRBD1 (5 bases). Trimming pared 0 bases from V and 7 bases from J, leaving 9 bases between. CDR3 length: 13 amino acids. CDR1 is SGHTA and CDR2 is FQGNSA in the germline V gene. The CDR3 here is CASSLAQEVEAFF. The CDR3 DNA follows: TGTGCCAGCAGCTTAGCACAGGAGGTTGAAGCTTTCTTT.

This clonotype is judged large. Since it is a stray read in a library aimed at alpha chains, this beta chain has a size that is not meaningful. The chain carries TRBV9 and TRBJ2-5; no definite D call. CDR1 is SGDLS and CDR2 is YYNGEE in the germline V gene. V lost 0 bases, J lost 1 base, and 7 bases lay in between. The CDR3 spans 14 residues. For the CDR3, the DNA is TGTGCCAGCAGCGTAGGCGGCAGCCAAGAGACCCAGTACTTC. Translating gives CASSVGGSQETQYF.

In this sample, this clonotype turned up once. Because the library targeted alpha chains, this beta chain is an off-target read whose size means little. The V and J genes are TRBV20-1 and TRBJ2-5; maybe TRBD2 (6 bases). Trimming took 5 bases from V and 5 from J, leaving 18 bases between them. The CDR3 covers 14 residues. Germline V gene lookup returns CDR1 DFQATT and CDR2 SNEGSKA (reference sequence). The CDR3 region has the DNA TGCAGTGCTCAGCTAGGCGGGGCTCGCGAGACCCAGTACTTC. Its translation: CSAQLGGARETQYF.

About this clonotype: The library was prepared for alpha chains; this beta chain is a stray read, so its frequency means little. V usage is TRBV20-1 and J usage is TRBJ2-3; D remains unclear. The CDR3 totals 13 residues. Trimming removed 3 bases from V and 11 bases from J, with 18 bases in between. In germline, CDR1 is DFQATT, CDR2 SNEGSKA (reference sequence). CDR3 in DNA: TGCAGTGCTAGTCGGCCAAGCGCAGAACGGCAGTATTTT. Amino acids: CSASRPSAERQYF.

As to this clonotype: This beta chain slipped into a library made for alpha chains as a stray read, so its size is not meaningful. The rearrangement joins TRBV6-5 to TRBJ2-2; 13 bases align to TRBD2. The CDR3 runs 18 residues. Germline V gene data show CDR1 as MNHEY and CDR2 as SVGAGI. Trimming cost V 2 bases and J 0 bases; bases outside gene matches: 3. In nucleotides, the CDR3 is TGTGCCAGCAGTTACGGGACTAGCGGGGATCCGAACACCGGGGAGCTGTTTTTT. Its protein is CASSYGTSGDPNTGELFF.